This T cell receptor (beta chain) originates from a study of cytomegalovirus exposure and HLA in healthy donors. The study, taken as a whole, reports: In a later analysis, V- and J-gene trimming of beta chains associated with a DCLRE1C missense variant, replicated independently.

PCR primers comprised 60 Vbeta and 13 Jbeta primers. Measured with immunoSEQ multiplex PCR; TCRdb has only the in-frame clones, and not every one. The sample includes more than 110,000 clones, 65% to 85% of them seen just once. Comment on this clone: Its antigen is not known.

Germline V gene lookup returns CDR1 SGHTA and CDR2 FQGNSA. The V and J ends lost 5 bases and 1 base respectively, with 12 bases between them. The CDR3 has 14 amino acids. The source of this sequence is a male donor in good health and CMV-seronegative. What was sequenced was PBMCs. This chain links TRBV7-2 with TRBJ2-7; D is perhaps TRBD1 (5 bases). The CDR3 reads CASSLGAQSYEQYF. CDR3 bases: TGTGCCAGCAGCCTAGGGGCCCAGTCCTACGAGCAGTACTTC. Full variable domain (missing parts from reference TRBV7-2 and TRBJ2-7): GAGVSQSPSNKVTEKGKDVELRCDPISGHTALYWYRQSLGQGLEFLIYFQGNSAPDKSGLPSDRFSAERTGGSVSTLTIQRTQQEDSAVYLCASSLGAQSYEQYFGPGTRLTVT.